A single sample is the source of the 13 T cell receptor beta chains below, sequenced in a study of cytomegalovirus exposure and HLA in healthy donors. The PCR contained 60 Vbeta and 13 Jbeta primers. The assay was immunoSEQ multiplex PCR, and TCRdb's table has in-frame clones only and misses some. The sample records around 200,000 clones, 75% to 90% being singletons. Sequencing was performed on PBMCs. All receptors derive from a boy aged 5 to 17 in good health and CMV-seronegative.

CDR3 nucleotide sequence: TGTGCCAGACTTCAGCGGGACTTCACAAGTGAGCAGTTCTTC. Translation gives CARLQRDFTSEQFF. The rearrangement links TRBV6-4 to TRBJ2-1, with 7 bases aligning to TRBD2. The ends lost 9 bases at V and 9 bases at J; junction bases unmatched: 14. CDR1 is MRHNA, CDR2 SNTAGT, per germline. The CDR3 spans 14 residues.

The chain has TRBV28 and TRBJ1-2; weak D call: TRBD1 (5 bases). This CDR3 is built from 14 residues. Trimming removed 3 bases at V and 8 bases at J, with 16 bases between. The germline V gene has CDR1 MDHEN and CDR2 SYDVKM. CDR3 region: CASSFPGGGLGYTF. The CDR3 coding sequence is TGTGCCAGCAGTTTTCCGGGGGGAGGTTTGGGCTACACCTTC.

The V gene is TRBV9, the J gene TRBJ2-7; D uncertain. Per germline, CDR1 SGDLS and CDR2 YYNGEE. V shed 3 bases and J shed 5 bases, with 12 bases lying between them. CDR3 size: 13 residues. CDR3 sequence: CASSASEVDEQYF. The CDR3, as DNA: TGTGCCAGCAGCGCCAGCGAGGTCGACGAGCAGTACTTC.

The V gene is TRBV29-1, the J gene TRBJ1-4; 9 bases fit TRBD1. Germline loops: CDR1 SQVTM, CDR2 ANQGSEA. J lost 8 bases, V lost 4 bases, and 5 bases had no gene match. The CDR3 is made up of 13 amino acids. DNA of the CDR3: TGCAGCGTTGTGGACAGGGGAGGAGAAAAACTGTTTTTT. This translates into CSVVDRGGEKLFF.

J is TRBJ2-3 and V is TRBV2; TRBD2 agrees at 15 bases. V trimming: 7 bases; J trimming: 6 bases; junction bases outside the gene matches: 8. Germline V gene data show CDR1 as SNHLY and CDR2 as FYNNEI. The CDR3 loop spans 16 amino acids. DNA of the CDR3: TGTGCCAGCATTCTGGGACTAGCGGGAGGTTACGATACGCAGTATTTT. It codes for CASILGLAGGYDTQYF.

The chain employs TRBV2 and TRBJ2-7, with a weak D call TRBD1 (5 bases). The germline gives CDR1 SNHLY, CDR2 FYNNEI. Trimming removed 2 bases at V and 3 bases at J, with 14 bases between. The CDR3 loop spans 15 amino acids. In DNA, the CDR3 is TGTGCCAGCAGTGAATCTCAGGGCAGCTACTACGAGCAGTACTTC. This encodes CASSESQGSYYEQYF.

This sequence joins TRBV25-1 and TRBJ1-3; 10 bases map to TRBD1. Looked up from germline, CDR1 is MGHDK and CDR2 is SYGVNS. This CDR3 comprises 18 residues. V shed 3 bases, J shed 0 bases, and the junction held 8 bases outside the gene matches. CDR3 sequence: CASSDSGTGAGSGNTIYF. The CDR3 bases are TGTGCCAGCAGTGACTCCGGGACAGGGGCAGGCTCTGGAAACACCATATATTTT.

This sequence joins TRBV5-4 and TRBJ2-5; D gene uncertain. The V end was cut by 4 bases, the J end by 0 bases, with 13 bases between. This CDR3 has 15 amino acids. CDR1 is SGHNT and CDR2 is YYREEE in the germline V gene (reference sequence). The CDR3 nucleotides read TGTGCCAGCAGCCGGGTGGCTGGGTACCAAGAGACCCAGTACTTC. Protein product: CASSRVAGYQETQYF.

The chain joins TRBV7-9 to TRBJ2-3; 8 bases are a match to TRBD2. Germline V gene sequence: CDR1 SEHNR, CDR2 FQNEAQ (reference sequence). The V and J ends lost 4 bases and 0 bases, in that order; junction bases with no gene match: 6. CDR3 length: 16 amino acids. This CDR3 is CASSWVSGTSTDTQYF. In DNA, the CDR3 is TGTGCCAGCAGCTGGGTTAGCGGGACTAGCACAGATACGCAGTATTTT.

The gene calls are TRBV19 and TRBJ1-6; TRBD1 agrees at 9 bases. The V gene end was trimmed by 6 bases and the J gene end by 4 bases; junction bases not matched to a gene: 7. Per germline, CDR1 LNHDA and CDR2 SQIVND (reference sequence). The CDR3 totals 16 residues. CDR3 sequence: CASRGTGNEYNSPLHF. CDR3 coding DNA: TGTGCCAGTAGAGGGACAGGGAACGAATATAATTCACCCCTCCACTTT. The whole variable domain, remainder taken from reference TRBV19 and TRBJ1-6, is DGGITQSPKYLFRKEGQNVTLSCEQNLNHDAMYWYRQDPGQGLRLIYYSQIVNDFQKGDIAEGYSVSREKKESFPLTVTSAQKNPTAFYLCASRGTGNEYNSPLHFGNGTRLTVT.

The genes are TRBV6-1 and TRBJ1-2, with 7 bases that match TRBD1. CDR1 is MNHNS and CDR2 is SASEGT in the germline V gene. Losses at the gene ends were 9 bases for V and 3 bases for J; bases not matched to a gene: 13. CDR3 length: 15 residues. The CDR3 coding sequence is TGTGCCAGTACAAGCGAGGGGGCCCTAGACTATGGCTACACCTTC. It specifies CASTSEGALDYGYTF.

This chain uses TRBV7-9 with TRBJ2-5, with TRBD1 identical over 8 bases. Germline values: CDR1 SEHNR, CDR2 FQNEAQ (reference sequence). V gave up 5 bases and J gave up 5 bases; unmatched junction bases: 7. The CDR3 spans 14 residues. The CDR3 DNA reads as TGTGCCAGCAGCCCTTTCAGGGGGCTGGAGACCCAGTACTTC. Translation: CASSPFRGLETQYF.

With respect to this clone: The CDR3 end shows no conserved phenylalanine or tryptophan, and so a read error is likely. J is TRBJ1-2 and V is TRBV9, with 9 bases identical to TRBD1. V lost 4 bases to trimming and J lost 5 bases; unmatched junction nucleotides: 6. The CDR3 sequence is 14 residues long. CDR1 is SGDLS and CDR2 is YYNGEE in the germline V gene. CDR3 nucleotides: TGTGCCAGCAGCCCCCAGGGACAGGGTTATGGCTACACCCTC. It encodes CASSPQGQGYGYTL.